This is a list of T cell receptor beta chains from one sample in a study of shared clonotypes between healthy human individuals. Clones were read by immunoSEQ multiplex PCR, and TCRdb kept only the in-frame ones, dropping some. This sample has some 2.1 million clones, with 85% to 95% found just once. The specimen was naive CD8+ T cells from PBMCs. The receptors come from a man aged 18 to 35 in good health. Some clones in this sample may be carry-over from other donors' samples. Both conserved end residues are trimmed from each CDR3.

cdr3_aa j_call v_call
ASGPGTVYGYT TRBJ1-2 TRBV12-5
ASRAWQGAPFEQF TRBJ2-1 TRBV27
ATDSAVRRSQH TRBJ1-5 TRBV6-6
ASSDPRRRGREGHYEQY TRBJ2-7 TRBV6-4
ASSPSPTGELF TRBJ2-2 TRBV5-8
ATAAGGDYEQF TRBJ2-1 TRBV25-1
ASSLGRETGSGANVLT TRBJ2-6 TRBV7-9
ASSLYGQGQPQH TRBJ1-5 TRBV27
ASSFGTSVYNEQF TRBJ2-1 TRBV7-3
ASSQEGLYNEQF TRBJ2-1 TRBV14
ASSQSFSGTQSYEQY TRBJ2-7 TRBV4-1
ASSPRGGEQF TRBJ2-1 TRBV6-5
ASSQDGRKDTQY TRBJ2-3 TRBV4-3
AISEGPSGRGETQY TRBJ2-5 TRBV10-3
AISGPSGQTSGYT TRBJ1-2 TRBV10-3
ASSPSRYYEQY TRBJ2-7 TRBV6-5
ASSSGGYYYEQY TRBJ2-7 TRBV11-2
ASSVAASESPYEQY TRBJ2-7 TRBV9
ASRLGLSYNEQF TRBJ2-1 TRBV12-2
ASRGDYRSTDTQY TRBJ2-3 TRBV5-4
SVSRDGNEKLF TRBJ1-4 TRBV29-1
ASSISWAGAESGGYT TRBJ1-2 TRBV7-9
ASSQAGTGTYEQY TRBJ2-7 TRBV4-1
ASSQVGQGREKLF TRBJ1-4 TRBV14
ASSYYRAAGELF TRBJ2-2 TRBV6-5
ASSYQGSYGYT TRBJ1-2 TRBV6-5
SVESGETGELF TRBJ2-2 TRBV29-1
SVPRRGGETQY TRBJ2-5 TRBV29-1
SVVGPSYEQY TRBJ2-7 TRBV29-1
ASSFGIDRGQYTGELF TRBJ2-2 TRBV28
ASSQDWAGGRYEQY TRBJ2-7 TRBV4-1
ASSLGTGEQY TRBJ2-7 TRBV5-6
ASSAGLSSTYEQY TRBJ2-7 TRBV6-1
ASSLSTSPWDEQY TRBJ2-7 TRBV27
ASSVRRTSGSPSTDTQY TRBJ2-3 TRBV9
ASRSGDSYEQY TRBJ2-7 TRBV7-8
ASSIMRDRVGEQY TRBJ2-7 TRBV9
ASSLIRQGPYNEQF TRBJ2-1 TRBV5-6
ASSWSRGTKGSGSGANVLT TRBJ2-6 TRBV28
ASSLGQSGYT TRBJ1-2 TRBV5-6
ASSDNRGDYGYT TRBJ1-2 TRBV6-1
ASTPRPPYEQY TRBJ2-7 TRBV6-5
ASSIVNRRDTEAF TRBJ1-1 TRBV19
ASSLAGPWGSSYNEQF TRBJ2-1 TRBV7-8
ASSTHSGLAYEQY TRBJ2-7 TRBV4-1
ASSTGDSPNYGYT TRBJ1-2 TRBV9
ASSLADAGTQSPLH TRBJ1-6 TRBV5-6